In this sample, the clone carrying this T cell receptor (beta chain) turned up many times. This sample is part of a study of T cells after yellow fever vaccination. Study-level findings and limits: After the booster, approximately 95% of CD4 and about 90% of CD8 primary-response clones were re-detected.

TCRdb re-called the 5' RACE reads with MiXCR, one entry per CDR3 protein. The sample includes about 52,000 distinct CDR3 sequences, 5% to 8.5% of them seen just once. The length of the CDR3 is 13 residues. CDR1 ENHRY and CDR2 SYGVKD come from the germline V gene. V was trimmed by 8 bases and J by 2 bases, leaving 12 bases between them. The chain links TRBV10-3 to TRBJ2-5; no reliable D call. This TCR derives from a man between 18 and 35 years old who received the YFV17D yellow fever vaccine. The input for sequencing was CD8+ T cells not binding an NS4B(214-222) dextramer, sorted from PBMCs, taken 45 days after the first yellow fever vaccination. Written as DNA, the CDR3 is TGTGCCATCTGCGACGGTACGCAAGAGACCCAGTACTTC. This gives the protein CAICDGTQETQYF.